This T cell receptor beta chain appears in the sequencing data of a study of blood T cells in healthy people across ages. Investigators took about 9.1 milliliters of peripheral blood from every donor. Every sample gave at least 5 micrograms of total RNA when it was extracted. With a J-beta primer mix and a sample-barcoded 5' primer, a second PCR ran roughly 6 to 11 cycles. CDR3-containing paired-end reads numbering at least 2.5 million came from each sample. TCRdb reprocessed the 5' RACE reads with MiXCR, giving one entry per CDR3 protein. The profile covers roughly 800,000 distinct CDR3 sequences, with about 37% appearing a single time and 10% to 15% taken by the ten largest. Looked up from germline, CDR1 is SGHVS and CDR2 is FQNEAQ. V shed 2 bases and J shed 2 bases, with 9 bases lying between them. The CDR3 length is 14 residues. This clonotype showed up just a few times. The target antigen is unknown.

Points from the study as a whole: Versus aged donors, long-lived donors had higher diversity and more naive CD4+ cells.

Sequenced input: blood. The chain recombines TRBV7-8 with TRBJ2-5; D not resolved. The receptor comes from a man younger than 30 in good health. DNA for the CDR3: TGTGCCAGCAGCTTATTGTCCACGCAAGAGACCCAGTACTTC. It is translated as CASSLLSTQETQYF. Based on the CDR3 plus reference TRBV7-8 and TRBJ2-5, the full variable domain is GAGVSQSPRYKVAKRGQDVALRCDPISGHVSLFWYQQALGQGPEFLTYFQNEAQLDKSGLPSDRFFAERPEGSVSTLKIQRTQQEDSAVYLCASSLLSTQETQYFGPGTRLLVL.